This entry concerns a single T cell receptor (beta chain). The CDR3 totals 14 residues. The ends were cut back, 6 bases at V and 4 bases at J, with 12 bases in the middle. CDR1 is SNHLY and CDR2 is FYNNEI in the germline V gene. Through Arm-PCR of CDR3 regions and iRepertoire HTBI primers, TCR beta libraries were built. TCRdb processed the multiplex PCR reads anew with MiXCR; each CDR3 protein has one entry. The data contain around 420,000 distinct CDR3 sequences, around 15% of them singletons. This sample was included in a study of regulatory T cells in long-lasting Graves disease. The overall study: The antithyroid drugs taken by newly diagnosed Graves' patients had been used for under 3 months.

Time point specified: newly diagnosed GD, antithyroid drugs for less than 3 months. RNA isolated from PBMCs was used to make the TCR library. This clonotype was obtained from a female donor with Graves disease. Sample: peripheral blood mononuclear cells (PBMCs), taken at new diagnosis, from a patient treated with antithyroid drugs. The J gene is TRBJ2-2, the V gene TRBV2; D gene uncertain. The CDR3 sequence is CASSGYRTTGELFF. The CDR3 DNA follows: TGTGCCAGCAGCGGGTATCGGACCACCGGGGAGCTGTTTTTT.